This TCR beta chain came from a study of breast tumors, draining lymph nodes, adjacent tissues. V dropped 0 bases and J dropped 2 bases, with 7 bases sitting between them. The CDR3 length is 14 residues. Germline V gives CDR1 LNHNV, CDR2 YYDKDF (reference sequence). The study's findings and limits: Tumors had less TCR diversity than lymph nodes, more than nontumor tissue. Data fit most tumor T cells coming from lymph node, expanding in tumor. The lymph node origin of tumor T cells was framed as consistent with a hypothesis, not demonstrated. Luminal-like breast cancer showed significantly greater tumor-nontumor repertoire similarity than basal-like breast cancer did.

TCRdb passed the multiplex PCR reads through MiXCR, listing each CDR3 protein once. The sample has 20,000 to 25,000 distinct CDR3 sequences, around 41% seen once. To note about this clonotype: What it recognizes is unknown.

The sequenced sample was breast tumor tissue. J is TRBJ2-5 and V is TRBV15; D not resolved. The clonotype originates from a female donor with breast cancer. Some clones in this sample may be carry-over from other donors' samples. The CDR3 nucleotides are TGTGCCACCAGCAGAGATTTGGCTCAAGAGACCCAGTACTTC. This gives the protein CATSRDLAQETQYF.